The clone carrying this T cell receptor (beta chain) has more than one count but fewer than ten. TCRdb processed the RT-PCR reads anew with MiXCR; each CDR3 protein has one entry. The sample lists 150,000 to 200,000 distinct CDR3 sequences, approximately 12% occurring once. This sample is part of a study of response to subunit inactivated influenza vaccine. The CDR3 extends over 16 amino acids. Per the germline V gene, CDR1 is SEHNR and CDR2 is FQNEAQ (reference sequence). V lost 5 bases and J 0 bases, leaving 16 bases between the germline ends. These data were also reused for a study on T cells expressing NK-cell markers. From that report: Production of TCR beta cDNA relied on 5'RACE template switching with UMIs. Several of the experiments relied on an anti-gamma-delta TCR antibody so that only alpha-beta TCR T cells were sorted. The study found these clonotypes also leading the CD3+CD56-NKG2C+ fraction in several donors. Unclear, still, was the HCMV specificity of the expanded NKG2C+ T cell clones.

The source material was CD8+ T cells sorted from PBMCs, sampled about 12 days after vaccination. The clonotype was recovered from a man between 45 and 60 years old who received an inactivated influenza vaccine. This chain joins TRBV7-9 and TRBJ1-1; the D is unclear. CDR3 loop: CASSPGPGVVNTEAFF. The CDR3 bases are TGTGCCAGCAGCCCTGGCCCTGGGGTCGTGAACACTGAAGCTTTCTTT.